The 10 T cell receptor beta chains in this list originate from one sample, sequenced in a study of blood T cell repertoires in COVID-19 (dated by TCRdb to about 2020). Receptor amplification or capture employed the immunoSEQ multiplex PCR assay. TCRdb took over this immuneACCESS table, retaining in-frame rearrangements with V and J assigned. Such tables are incomplete; in checked studies, under half of the missing clones stem from an unresolved V gene, and the remainder is unexplained. A total of some 45,000 clones appear in this sample, around 80% of them only once. Less than 25% of the sample comes from the top ten. The sequencing input was peripheral blood. The receptor set was obtained from a woman aged 55-70 years with acute or convalescent COVID-19.

This chain links TRBV3-1 (or the pseudogene TRBV3-2) with TRBJ2-4, with TRBD1 matching over 10 bases. Germline V CDR1 and CDR2: LGHDT, YNNKEL (reference sequence). There are 15 residues in the CDR3. The ends lost 1 base at V and 7 bases at J; junction bases unmatched: 4. The DNA for the CDR3 is TGTGCCAGCAGCCAAGTTGGGACAGGGGATAACATTCAGTACTTC. This gives the protein CASSQVGTGDNIQYF.

The rearrangement uses TRBV5-4 and TRBJ1-1; the match to TRBD1 covers 7 bases. The CDR3 spans 16 residues. Unmatched junction bases numbered 8, after V lost 3 bases and J lost 0 bases. Germline CDR1 and CDR2: SGHNT and YYREEE (reference sequence). This CDR3 is CASSSGTELLNTEAFF. For the CDR3, the DNA is TGTGCCAGCAGCTCTGGGACAGAGCTTTTGAACACTGAAGCTTTCTTT.

This clone appeared a single time. This sequence joins TRBV24-1 and TRBJ1-2; possibly TRBD1 for D (6 bases). Germline assignment: CDR1 KGHDR and CDR2 SFDVKD. The CDR3 is 14 amino acids. With 4 bases removed from V and 7 bases from J, the gap between germline ends came to 15 bases. The CDR3 sequence: CATSDPPGQFGYTF. The DNA for the CDR3 is TGTGCCACCAGTGACCCCCCAGGACAGTTTGGCTACACCTTC.

This clone has a single count. The chain employs TRBV7-9 and TRBJ2-1; TRBD2 might be the D (6 bases). This CDR3 is 14 amino acids long. Between the trimmed V and J ends, which lost 2 bases and 8 bases, there was a span of 13 bases. CDR1 is SEHNR and CDR2 is FQNEAQ in the germline V gene (reference sequence). CDR3 coding DNA: TGTGCCAGCAGCTTACGGTCAGGAGGGGATGAGCAGTTCTTC. Amino acids: CASSLRSGGDEQFF.

J is TRBJ2-3 and V is TRBV3-1 (or the pseudogene TRBV3-2); TRBD2 matches at 8 bases. CDR1 and CDR2 (germline): LGHDT, YNNKEL (reference sequence). V trimming: 0 bases; J trimming: 4 bases; junction bases outside the gene matches: 9. This CDR3 has 17 amino acids. The CDR3 DNA follows: TGTGCCAGCAGCCAAGATTGGACGACTAGCGTCCCAGATACGCAGTATTTT. The encoded protein is CASSQDWTTSVPDTQYF.

The J gene is TRBJ2-1, the V gene TRBV19; TRBD1 agrees at 7 bases. J gave up 5 bases and V 6 bases, and 10 bases lay outside the gene matches. Germline assignment: CDR1 LNHDA and CDR2 SQIVND (reference sequence). This CDR3 has 15 amino acids. In DNA, the CDR3 is TGTGCCAGTAGCGTTGACAGGGCCCGAGACAATGAGCAGTTCTTC. As protein: CASSVDRARDNEQFF.

The V and J genes are TRBV29-1 and TRBJ1-2; TRBD1 is a possible D gene (6 bases). V lost 0 bases and J 6 bases, leaving 11 bases between the germline ends. CDR3 size: 13 residues. The germline V gene encodes CDR1 SQVTM and CDR2 ANQGSEA. Here the CDR3 DNA reads TGCAGCGTTGAAGAGGGGGGGGCTCATGGCTACACCTTC. Translated: CSVEEGGAHGYTF.

The rearrangement uses TRBV6-6 and TRBJ2-5, with 11 nucleotides matching TRBD2. V lost 5 bases to trimming and J lost 2 bases; unmatched junction nucleotides: 7. The germline CDR1 and CDR2 sequences are MNHNY and SVGAGI (reference sequence). CDR3 length equals 16 residues. The CDR3 nucleotides are TGTGCCAGCAGTCGAATTACTAGCGGGGGACAAGAGACCCAGTACTTC. Amino acid sequence: CASSRITSGGQETQYF.

The V gene is TRBV24-1, the J gene TRBJ1-2; D is ambiguous. Trimming took 4 bases from V and 12 from J, leaving 20 bases between them. The CDR3 covers 14 residues. The V gene's germline CDR1 is KGHDR and CDR2 SFDVKD. CDR3 coding DNA: TGTGCCACCAGTGACAAAGACTGTGAAGGGAGGGACACCTTC. Protein product: CATSDKDCEGRDTF.

V usage is TRBV4-1 and J usage is TRBJ2-7, with D unresolved. V lost 0 bases and J 0 bases, leaving 12 bases between the germline ends. The CDR3 loop spans 16 amino acids. The germline gives CDR1 MGHRA, CDR2 YSYEKL. The CDR3 spells CASSQEVSGFSYEQYF. CDR3 in DNA: TGCGCCAGCAGCCAAGAGGTTTCCGGGTTCTCCTACGAGCAGTACTTC.